This T cell receptor beta chain was sequenced for a study of OX40 agonist ivuxolimab in advanced cancers. Across the study: Patient treatment consisted of intravenous ivuxolimab administration every 2 weeks at 0.01 to 10 mg/kg.

Using immunoSEQ multiplex PCR, the repertoire was profiled, and TCRdb retains in-frame clones only, with some absent. The repertoire includes 99,000 or so clones, about 96% of them detected once, and 2% to 2.5% sits in the top ten. Germline-derived CDR1 and CDR2 are GTSNPN and SVGIG (reference sequence). The CDR3 runs to 17 residues. The V and J ends lost 3 bases and 2 bases, in that order; junction bases with no gene match: 9. Study findings and constraints: More expanded clones were seen, on average, in CD8+ T cells than in CD4+. Clones of CD4+ and CD8+ blood T cells grew by week 6 at doses of 0.1 to 3.0 mg/kg. Low clonal expansion, among the lowest seen, marked partial responders at 0.1-3.0 mg/kg.

This clone was picked up one time. The target antigen is unknown. Specimen: CD4+ or CD8+ T cells sorted from blood, collected in a trial of the OX40 agonist ivuxolimab. The chain recombines TRBV30 with TRBJ2-7; 14 positions match TRBD2. The origin of this receptor is an adult with an advanced solid tumor such as melanoma, head and neck, liver or kidney cancer. The CDR3: CAWSEPETSGGAYEQYF. In nucleotides, the CDR3 is TGTGCCTGGAGCGAGCCCGAGACTAGCGGGGGGGCCTACGAGCAGTACTTC.